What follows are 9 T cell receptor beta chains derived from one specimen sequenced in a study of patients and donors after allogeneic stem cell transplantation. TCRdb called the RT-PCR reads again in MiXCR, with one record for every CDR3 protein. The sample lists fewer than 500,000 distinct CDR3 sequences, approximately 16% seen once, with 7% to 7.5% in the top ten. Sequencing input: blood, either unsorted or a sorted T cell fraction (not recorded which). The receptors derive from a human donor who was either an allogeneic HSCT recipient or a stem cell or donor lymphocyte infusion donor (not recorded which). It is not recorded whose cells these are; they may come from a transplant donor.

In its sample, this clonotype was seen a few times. The CDR3 nucleotides are TGTGCCAGCAGTCCCCTCCAGCGGGGGGGCCGGGAGACCCAGTACTTC. This translates into CASSPLQRGGRETQYF. The V gene is TRBV12-3 or TRBV12-4, the J gene TRBJ2-5; 10 nucleotides line up with TRBD2. The CDR3 covers 16 residues. After removal of 5 bases from V and 5 bases from J, the junction contained 11 bases not matched to a gene.

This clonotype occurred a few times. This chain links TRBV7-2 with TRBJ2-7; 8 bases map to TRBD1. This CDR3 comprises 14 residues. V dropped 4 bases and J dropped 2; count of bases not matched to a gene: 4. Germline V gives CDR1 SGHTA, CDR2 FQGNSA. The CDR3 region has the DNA TGTGCCAGCAGCTCCCAGACAGGGGCCTACGAGCAGTACTTC. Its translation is CASSSQTGAYEQYF.

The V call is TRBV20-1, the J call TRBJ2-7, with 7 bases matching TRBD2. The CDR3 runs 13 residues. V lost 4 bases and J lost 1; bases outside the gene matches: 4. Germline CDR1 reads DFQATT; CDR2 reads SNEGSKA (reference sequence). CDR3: CSATGRGSYEQYF. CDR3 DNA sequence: TGCAGTGCTACCGGGCGGGGGTCCTACGAGCAGTACTTC.

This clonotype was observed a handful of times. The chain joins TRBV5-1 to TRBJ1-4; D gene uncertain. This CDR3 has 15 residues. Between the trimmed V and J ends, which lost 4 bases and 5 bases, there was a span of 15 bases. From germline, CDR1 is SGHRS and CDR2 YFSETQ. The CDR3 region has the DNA TGCGCCAGCAGCCGACCCGGCACAGAGAATGAAAAACTGTTTTTT. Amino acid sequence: CASSRPGTENEKLFF.

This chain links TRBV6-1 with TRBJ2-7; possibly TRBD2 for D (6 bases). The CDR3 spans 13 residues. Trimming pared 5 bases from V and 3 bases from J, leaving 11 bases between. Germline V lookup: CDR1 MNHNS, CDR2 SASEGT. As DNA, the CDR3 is TGTGCCAGCAGTCCTCTAGCGTACTACGAGCAGTACTTC. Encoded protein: CASSPLAYYEQYF.

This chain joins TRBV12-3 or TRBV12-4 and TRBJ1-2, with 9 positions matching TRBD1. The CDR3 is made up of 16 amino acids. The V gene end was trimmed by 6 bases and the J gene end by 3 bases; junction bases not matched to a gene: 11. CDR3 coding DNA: TGTGCCAGCAGCCCCCCACCTCGGACAGGGGACTATGGCTACACCTTC. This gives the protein CASSPPPRTGDYGYTF.

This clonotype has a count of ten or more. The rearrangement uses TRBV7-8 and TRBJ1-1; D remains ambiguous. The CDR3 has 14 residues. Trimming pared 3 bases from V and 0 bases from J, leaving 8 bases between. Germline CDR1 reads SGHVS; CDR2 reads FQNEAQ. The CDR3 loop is CASSLRELNTEAFF. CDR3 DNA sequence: TGTGCCAGCAGCTTGAGGGAATTGAACACTGAAGCTTTCTTT.

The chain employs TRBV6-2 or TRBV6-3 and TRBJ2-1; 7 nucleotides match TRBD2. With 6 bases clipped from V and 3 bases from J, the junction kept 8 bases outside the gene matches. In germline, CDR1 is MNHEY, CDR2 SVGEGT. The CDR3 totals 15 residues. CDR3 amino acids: CASRLGGTFYNEQFF. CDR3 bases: TGTGCCAGCAGACTCGGGGGGACCTTCTACAATGAGCAGTTCTTC.

CDR3 loop: CSARSSRPAQETQYF. DNA for the CDR3: TGCAGTGCACGATCTTCCCGGCCCGCCCAAGAGACCCAGTACTTC. The chain uses TRBV20-1 and TRBJ2-5; D not certain. Between the trimmed V and J ends, which lost 6 bases and 1 base, there was a span of 18 bases. CDR1 and CDR2 from the germline V gene are DFQATT and SNEGSKA (reference sequence). The CDR3 covers 15 residues.